Sequencing of this T cell receptor beta chain was carried out in a study of blood T cell repertoires in COVID-19. Study in general: Whether acute or convalescent, the COVID-19 samples came from the United States, Italy and Spain. PBMCs, B-cell-depleted T cells, or T cells were the source of the cDNA or gDNA that made up the material.

The sample holds a few counts of this clone. As handled by the study authors: Reference gene primer amplification in the assay estimated nucleated cell counts. Method: immunoSEQ multiplex PCR; TCRdb's copy keeps in-frame clones and lacks some. The V and J calls and clone size are taken from that table; D and trimming were inferred from the DNA. The sample shows roughly 90,000 clones, about 90% of them seen only once. The sample was peripheral blood. The sequence was collected from a human donor in a cohort sampled during active COVID-19.

Here the CDR3 DNA reads TGTGCCAGCAGCCCCGGGACTAGCGGGGAGACCCAGTACTTC. Translating it yields CASSPGTSGETQYF. V gene TRBV7-3 combines with J gene TRBJ2-5, with 12 positions matching TRBD2. Per germline, CDR1 SGHTA and CDR2 FQGTGA. The CDR3 has 14 amino acids. V lost 5 bases to trimming and J lost 5 bases; unmatched junction nucleotides: 3. The full variable domain, rest sourced from reference TRBV7-3 and TRBJ2-5, is GAGVSQTPSNKVTEKGKYVELRCDPISGHTALYWYRQSLGQGPEFLIYFQGTGAADDSGLPNDRFFAVRPEGSVSTLKIQRTERGDSAVYLCASSPGTSGETQYFGPGTRLLVL.